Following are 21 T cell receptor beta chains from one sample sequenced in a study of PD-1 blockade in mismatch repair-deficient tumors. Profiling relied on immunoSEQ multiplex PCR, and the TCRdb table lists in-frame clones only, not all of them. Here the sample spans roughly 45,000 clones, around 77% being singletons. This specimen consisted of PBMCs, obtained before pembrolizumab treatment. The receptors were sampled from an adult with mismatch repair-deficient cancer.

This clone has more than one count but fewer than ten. CDR3 coding DNA: TGTGCCAGCAGTGACCCGGGGGGCTCTACATCCTACGAGCAGTACTTC. It encodes CASSDPGGSTSYEQYF. The chain is built from TRBV6-1 and TRBJ2-7; D is perhaps TRBD2 (7 bases). Germline V lookup: CDR1 MNHNS, CDR2 SASEGT. V was pared by 3 bases and J by 1 base, with 16 bases between. The CDR3 runs 16 residues.

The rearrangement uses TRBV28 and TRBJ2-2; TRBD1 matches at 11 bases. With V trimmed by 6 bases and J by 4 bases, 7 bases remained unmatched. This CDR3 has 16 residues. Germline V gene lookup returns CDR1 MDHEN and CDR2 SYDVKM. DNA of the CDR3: TGTGCCAGCAGAACCCCCGGGACAGGGGGCACCGGGGAGCTGTTTTTT. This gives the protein CASRTPGTGGTGELFF.

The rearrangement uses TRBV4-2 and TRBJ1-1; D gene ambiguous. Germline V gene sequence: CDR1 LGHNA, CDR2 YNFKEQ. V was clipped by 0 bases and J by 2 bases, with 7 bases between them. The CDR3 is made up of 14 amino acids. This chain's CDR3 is CASSQETPNTEAFF. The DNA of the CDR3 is TGTGCCAGCAGCCAAGAGACACCAAACACTGAAGCTTTCTTT.

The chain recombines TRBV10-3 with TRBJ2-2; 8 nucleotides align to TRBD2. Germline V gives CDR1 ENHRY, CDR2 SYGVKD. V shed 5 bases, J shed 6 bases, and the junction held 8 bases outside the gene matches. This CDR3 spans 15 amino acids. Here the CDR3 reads CAISTPGLEAGELFF. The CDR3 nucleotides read TGTGCCATCAGTACTCCGGGACTAGAGGCCGGGGAGCTGTTTTTT.

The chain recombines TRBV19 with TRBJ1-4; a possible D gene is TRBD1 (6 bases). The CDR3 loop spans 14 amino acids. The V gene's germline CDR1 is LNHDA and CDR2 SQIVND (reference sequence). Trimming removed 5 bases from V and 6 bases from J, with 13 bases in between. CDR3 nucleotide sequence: TGTGCCAGTAGTTGGGGGGGCGCGGATGAAAAACTGTTTTTT. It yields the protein CASSWGGADEKLFF.

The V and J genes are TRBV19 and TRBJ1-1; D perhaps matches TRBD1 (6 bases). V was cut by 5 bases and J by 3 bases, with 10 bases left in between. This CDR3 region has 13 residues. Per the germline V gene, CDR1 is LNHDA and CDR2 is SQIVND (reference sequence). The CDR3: CASSVKGDTEAFF. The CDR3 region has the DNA TGTGCCAGTAGTGTTAAGGGGGACACTGAAGCTTTCTTT.

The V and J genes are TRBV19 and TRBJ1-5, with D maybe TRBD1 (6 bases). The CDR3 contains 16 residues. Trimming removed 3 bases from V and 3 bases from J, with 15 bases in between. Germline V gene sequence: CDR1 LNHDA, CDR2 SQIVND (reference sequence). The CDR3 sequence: CASSISPTGTNQPQHF. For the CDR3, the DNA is TGTGCCAGTAGTATCTCCCCTACAGGGACCAATCAGCCCCAGCATTTT. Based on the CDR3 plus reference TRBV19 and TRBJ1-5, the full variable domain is DGGITQSPKYLFRKEGQNVTLSCEQNLNHDAMYWYRQDPGQGLRLIYYSQIVNDFQKGDIAEGYSVSREKKESFPLTVTSAQKNPTAFYLCASSISPTGTNQPQHFGDGTRLSIL.

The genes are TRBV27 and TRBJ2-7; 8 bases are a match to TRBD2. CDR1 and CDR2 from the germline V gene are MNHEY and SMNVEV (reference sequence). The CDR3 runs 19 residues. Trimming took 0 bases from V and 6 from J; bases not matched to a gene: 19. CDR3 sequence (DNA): TGTGCCAGCAGTTTATCGGGACCGGCTCCTCATCGGGAGGGCCTCGAGCAGTACTTC. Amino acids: CASSLSGPAPHREGLEQYF.

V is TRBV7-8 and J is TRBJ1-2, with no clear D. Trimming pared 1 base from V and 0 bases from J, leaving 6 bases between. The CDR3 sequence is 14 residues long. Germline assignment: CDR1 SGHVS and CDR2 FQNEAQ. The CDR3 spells CASSLVPANYGYTF. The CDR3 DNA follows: TGTGCCAGCAGCTTAGTCCCGGCTAACTATGGCTACACCTTC.

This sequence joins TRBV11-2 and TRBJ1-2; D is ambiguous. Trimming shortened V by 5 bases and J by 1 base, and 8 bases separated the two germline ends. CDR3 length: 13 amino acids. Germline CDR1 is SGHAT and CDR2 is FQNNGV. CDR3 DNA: TGTGCCAGCAGCCGAGGATTTAACTATGGCTACACCTTC. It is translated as CASSRGFNYGYTF.

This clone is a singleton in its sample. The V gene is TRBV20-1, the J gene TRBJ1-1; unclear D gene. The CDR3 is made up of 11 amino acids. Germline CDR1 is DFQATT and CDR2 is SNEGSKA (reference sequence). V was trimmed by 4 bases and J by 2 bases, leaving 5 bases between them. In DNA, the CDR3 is TGCAGTGCTATGATAAACACTGAAGCTTTCTTT. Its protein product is CSAMINTEAFF.

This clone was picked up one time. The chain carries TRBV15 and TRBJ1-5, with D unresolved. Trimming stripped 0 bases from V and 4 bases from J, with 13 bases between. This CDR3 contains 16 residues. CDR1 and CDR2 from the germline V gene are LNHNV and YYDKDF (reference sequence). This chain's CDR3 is CATSRDRGGQNQPQHF. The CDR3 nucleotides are TGTGCCACCAGCAGAGATCGAGGCGGTCAGAATCAGCCCCAGCATTTT. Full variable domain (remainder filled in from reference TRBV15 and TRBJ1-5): DAMVIQNPRYQVTQFGKPVTLSCSQTLNHNVMYWYQQKSSQAPKLLFHYYDKDFNNEADTPDNFQSRRPNTSFCFLDIRSPGLGDTAMYLCATSRDRGGQNQPQHFGDGTRLSIL.

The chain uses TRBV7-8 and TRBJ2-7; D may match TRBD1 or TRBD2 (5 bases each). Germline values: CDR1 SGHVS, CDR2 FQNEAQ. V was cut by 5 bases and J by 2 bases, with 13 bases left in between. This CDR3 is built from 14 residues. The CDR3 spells CASSPKGTPYEQYF. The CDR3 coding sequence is TGTGCCAGCAGCCCTAAAGGGACCCCCTACGAGCAGTACTTC.

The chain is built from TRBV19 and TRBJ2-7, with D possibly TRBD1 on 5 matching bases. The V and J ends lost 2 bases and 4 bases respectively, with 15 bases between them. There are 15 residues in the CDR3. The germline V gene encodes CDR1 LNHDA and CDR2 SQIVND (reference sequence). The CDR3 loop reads CASSISEDTIYEQYF. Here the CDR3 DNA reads TGTGCCAGTAGTATAAGCGAGGACACAATTTACGAGCAGTACTTC. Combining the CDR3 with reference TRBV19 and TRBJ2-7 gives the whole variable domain DGGITQSPKYLFRKEGQNVTLSCEQNLNHDAMYWYRQDPGQGLRLIYYSQIVNDFQKGDIAEGYSVSREKKESFPLTVTSAQKNPTAFYLCASSISEDTIYEQYFGPGTRLTVT.

CDR3 amino acids: CASSRQGQNNQPQHF. In DNA, the CDR3 is TGTGCCAGCAGCCGACAGGGGCAAAATAATCAGCCCCAGCATTTT. V is TRBV7-2 and J is TRBJ1-5; TRBD1 matches at 8 bases. V gave up 5 bases and J gave up 4 bases; unmatched junction bases: 7. Per the germline V gene, CDR1 is SGHTA and CDR2 is FQGNSA. CDR3 length: 15 residues.

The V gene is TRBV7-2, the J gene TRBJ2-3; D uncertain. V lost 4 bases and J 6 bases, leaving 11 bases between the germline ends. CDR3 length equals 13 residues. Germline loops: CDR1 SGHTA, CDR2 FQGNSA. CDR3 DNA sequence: TGTGCCAGCAGCTACGGACCAGACGATACGCAGTATTTT. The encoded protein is CASSYGPDDTQYF.

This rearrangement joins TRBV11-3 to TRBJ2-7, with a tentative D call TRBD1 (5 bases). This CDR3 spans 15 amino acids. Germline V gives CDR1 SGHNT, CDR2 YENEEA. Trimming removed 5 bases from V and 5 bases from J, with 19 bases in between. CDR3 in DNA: TGTGCCAGCAGCCTGATCCAGGGCAGGGCCGACGAGCAGTACTTC. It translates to CASSLIQGRADEQYF.

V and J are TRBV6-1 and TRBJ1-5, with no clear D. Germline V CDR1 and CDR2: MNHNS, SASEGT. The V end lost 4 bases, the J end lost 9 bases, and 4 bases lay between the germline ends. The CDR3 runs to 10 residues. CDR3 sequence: CASSVTPQHF. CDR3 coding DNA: TGTGCCAGCAGTGTGACGCCCCAGCATTTT.

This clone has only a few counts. The CDR3, as DNA: TGTGCCAGCAGTGGGGGGACAGGGGTGCGCAATCAGCCCCAGCATTTT. It codes for CASSGGTGVRNQPQHF. The chain has TRBV6-1 and TRBJ1-5; 10 bases map to TRBD1. The CDR3 covers 16 residues. V shed 4 bases and J 2 bases; nucleotides not matched to a gene: 5. In germline, CDR1 is MNHNS, CDR2 SASEGT.

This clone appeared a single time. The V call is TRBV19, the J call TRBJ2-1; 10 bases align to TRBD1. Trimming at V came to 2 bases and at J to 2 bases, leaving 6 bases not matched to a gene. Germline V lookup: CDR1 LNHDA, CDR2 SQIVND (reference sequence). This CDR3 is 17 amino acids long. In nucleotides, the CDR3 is TGTGCCAGTAGTATAAGTTCCGGGACAGGGGCCTACAATGAGCAGTTCTTC. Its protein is CASSISSGTGAYNEQFF. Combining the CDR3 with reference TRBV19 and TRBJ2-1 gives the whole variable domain DGGITQSPKYLFRKEGQNVTLSCEQNLNHDAMYWYRQDPGQGLRLIYYSQIVNDFQKGDIAEGYSVSREKKESFPLTVTSAQKNPTAFYLCASSISSGTGAYNEQFFGPGTRLTVL.

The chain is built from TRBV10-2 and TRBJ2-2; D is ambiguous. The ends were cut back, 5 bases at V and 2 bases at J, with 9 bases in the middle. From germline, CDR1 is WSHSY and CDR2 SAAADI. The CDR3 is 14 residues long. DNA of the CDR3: TGCGCCAGCAGTAATTTGGGAAACACCGGGGAGCTGTTTTTT. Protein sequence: CASSNLGNTGELFF.